This is a list of T cell receptor beta chains from one sample in a study of T cells after yellow fever vaccination. TCRdb passed the 5' RACE reads through MiXCR, listing each CDR3 protein once. The sample holds 95,000 to 150,000 distinct CDR3 sequences, roughly 8.2% seen once. The source material was CD8+ T cells sorted from PBMCs, sampled on the day of the yellow fever booster vaccination. The origin of the receptors is a man aged 18-30 years who received the YFV17D yellow fever vaccine. Each CDR3 is given without its conserved first and last residue. The D gene is left open where the match is weak.

CDR3 protein	D gene	V gene	J gene
ASSNGLAGDSSTDTQY	TRBD2	TRBV7-3	TRBJ2-3
ASRDLLKTYNEQF	NA	TRBV2	TRBJ2-1
ASSHRTSGGNEQF	TRBD2	TRBV19	TRBJ2-1
ASSSVGTFYEQY	NA	TRBV27	TRBJ2-7
ASTPWVIGTDTQY	NA	TRBV6-6	TRBJ2-3
ASTAGVATNEKLF	NA	TRBV9	TRBJ1-4
ASSHDSSSGTDTQY	NA	TRBV7-2	TRBJ2-3
ASSQEVVWYEKLF	NA	TRBV4-1	TRBJ1-4
ASSPTRTDGRETQY	NA	TRBV7-8	TRBJ2-5
ASSGSKNIQY	NA	TRBV5-4	TRBJ2-4
ASSDGGSNEKLF	NA	TRBV2	TRBJ1-4
ASSPPCEQY	NA	TRBV18	TRBJ2-7
ASSYSGEFSPLH	NA	TRBV6-5	TRBJ1-6
ASSFQSVAYEQY	NA	TRBV12-3/TRBV12-4	TRBJ2-7
ASGQPNTEAF	NA	TRBV19	TRBJ1-1
ASSPTGSGNTIY	NA	TRBV12-3/TRBV12-4	TRBJ1-3
ASGLGSPYGYT	NA	TRBV27	TRBJ1-2
ASRAGMNTEAF	NA	TRBV5-1	TRBJ1-1
SVEGHRGLLPVDEQF	NA	TRBV29-1	TRBJ2-1
ASSEGNYGLDTQY	NA	TRBV7-6	TRBJ2-3
ACSPGVATGELF	NA	TRBV5-4	TRBJ2-2
ASSVAVASTDTQY	NA	TRBV9	TRBJ2-3
ASSLFGEASWEQF	NA	TRBV7-9	TRBJ2-1
ASSQDSGVPYNEQF	NA	TRBV4-3	TRBJ2-1
ASSNGLGAF	NA	TRBV7-3	TRBJ1-1
ASKIRDHYNEQF	NA	TRBV27	TRBJ2-1
ASSLDAGADGYT	NA	TRBV12-3/TRBV12-4	TRBJ1-2
ASSAGTSGTDTQY	TRBD2	TRBV9	TRBJ2-3
ASSRPPDYEQY	NA	TRBV19	TRBJ2-7
ASSHKGPPMNTEAF	NA	TRBV4-3	TRBJ1-1
ASSPLGLPWNEQF	NA	TRBV12-3/TRBV12-4	TRBJ2-1
ASSFGGITEAF	NA	TRBV27	TRBJ1-1
ASSQQTLPTEAF	NA	TRBV4-1	TRBJ1-1
SVESGLNTEAF	NA	TRBV29-1	TRBJ1-1
ASSQGLAGGQYQETQY	TRBD2	TRBV4-1	TRBJ2-5
ASSLSEGSGYT	NA	TRBV27	TRBJ1-2
ASMLGPAEGELF	NA	TRBV6-1	TRBJ2-2
ASSNRGFGANVLT	TRBD1	TRBV5-1	TRBJ2-6
SAWSPYEQY	NA	TRBV20-1	TRBJ2-7
ASSLSQDQETQY	NA	TRBV7-9	TRBJ2-5
SVGAGVAEAF	NA	TRBV29-1	TRBJ1-1
ASSVKLAGNEQF	TRBD2	TRBV9	TRBJ2-1
ASTLAGNTEAF	NA	TRBV5-1	TRBJ1-1
ASSLVGLGGETQY	TRBD2	TRBV7-6	TRBJ2-5
SVNWRDTQY	NA	TRBV20-1	TRBJ2-3
ASSFELAGDHNEQF	TRBD2	TRBV7-6	TRBJ2-1
ASSSTGGLNQPQH	TRBD1	TRBV7-9	TRBJ1-5
ASSPRLVDSYNEQF	NA	TRBV7-2	TRBJ2-1
ASSSFRDRVITGELF	TRBD1	TRBV5-1	TRBJ2-2
ASSGPRGASTDTQY	NA	TRBV2	TRBJ2-3
ASSLGVLEGYT	NA	TRBV27	TRBJ1-2
ALGRGTEAF	NA	TRBV30	TRBJ1-1
SARDLMTSGVETQY	TRBD2	TRBV20-1	TRBJ2-5
ASSPGESSQETQY	NA	TRBV4-2	TRBJ2-5
ASSQVFDPGEYYGYT	NA	TRBV4-3	TRBJ1-2
ASTGTRPPSTDGYT	NA	TRBV7-8	TRBJ1-2
ASSQGFGRFTEAF	NA	TRBV14	TRBJ1-1
ASSRTSGGNNEQF	TRBD2	TRBV4-3	TRBJ2-1
ASSQALFGYT	NA	TRBV12-3/TRBV12-4	TRBJ1-2